This T cell receptor (beta chain) stems from a study of blood T cell repertoires in COVID-19. In terms of age and location, participants ranged from roughly 18 to 95 years and lived in about 25 US areas. Each recovered donor of Cohort 3 presented with two negative PCRs, clearance, or symptom resolution. Repertoires were generated with immunoSEQ multiplex PCR, while TCRdb's copy carries only in-frame clones and drops some. The table lists 200,000 to 300,000 clones, around 89% of them singletons. This clone occurred once. CDR1 is SQVTM and CDR2 is ANQGSEA in the germline V gene. The length of the CDR3 is 16 residues. J was trimmed by 2 bases and V by 8 bases; bases with no gene match: 8.

This TCR was recovered from a woman between 25 and 40 years old who had recovered from COVID-19. Sequenced input: PBMCs or T cells enriched from blood (not recorded which). The gene calls are TRBV29-1 and TRBJ2-3; 15 nucleotides agree with TRBD2. In DNA, the CDR3 is TGCAGCTACGGACTAGCGGGAGGGCCTATCACAGATACGCAGTATTTT. Its protein is CSYGLAGGPITDTQYF.